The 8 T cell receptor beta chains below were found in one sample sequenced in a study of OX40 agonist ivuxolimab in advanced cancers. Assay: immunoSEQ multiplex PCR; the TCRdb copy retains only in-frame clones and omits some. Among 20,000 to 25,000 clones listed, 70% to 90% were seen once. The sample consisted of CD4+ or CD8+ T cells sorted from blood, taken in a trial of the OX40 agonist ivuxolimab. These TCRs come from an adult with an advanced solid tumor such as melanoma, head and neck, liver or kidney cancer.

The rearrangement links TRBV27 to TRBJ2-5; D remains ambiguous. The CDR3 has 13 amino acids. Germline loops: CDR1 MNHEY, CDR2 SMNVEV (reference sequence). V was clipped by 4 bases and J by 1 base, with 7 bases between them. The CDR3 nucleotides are TGTGCCAGCAGTTCCTCTCCCCAAGAGACCCAGTACTTC. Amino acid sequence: CASSSSPQETQYF.

The CDR3 sequence is CASSGGTTTNEKLFF. CDR3 DNA sequence: TGTGCCAGCAGCGGTGGGACTACAACTAATGAAAAACTGTTTTTT. V usage is TRBV9 and J usage is TRBJ1-4; possibly TRBD1 for D (5 bases). CDR3 length: 15 residues. Germline V gene sequence: CDR1 SGDLS, CDR2 YYNGEE. Trimming stripped 3 bases from V and 0 bases from J, with 9 bases between.

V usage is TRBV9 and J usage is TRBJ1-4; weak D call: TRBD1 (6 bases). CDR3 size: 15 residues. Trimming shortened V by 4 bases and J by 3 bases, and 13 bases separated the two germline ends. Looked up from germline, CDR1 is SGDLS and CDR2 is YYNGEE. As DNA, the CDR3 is TGTGCCAGCAGCAAAGTGGAGGGGGCTAATGAAAAACTGTTTTTT. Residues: CASSKVEGANEKLFF.

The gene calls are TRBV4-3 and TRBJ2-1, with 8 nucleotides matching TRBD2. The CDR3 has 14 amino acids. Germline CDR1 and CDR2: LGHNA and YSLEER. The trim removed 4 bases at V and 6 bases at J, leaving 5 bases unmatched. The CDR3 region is CASSPGAGGNEQFF. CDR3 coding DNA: TGCGCCAGCAGCCCAGGGGCGGGGGGCAATGAGCAGTTCTTC.

CDR3 amino acids: CASSHRNTEAFF. The CDR3 DNA is TGTGCCAGTAGCCACAGAAACACTGAAGCTTTCTTT. The chain joins TRBV19 to TRBJ1-1; D is undetermined. The CDR3 sequence is 12 residues long. Germline V gene data show CDR1 as LNHDA and CDR2 as SQIVND (reference sequence). V shed 6 bases and J shed 2 bases, with 7 bases lying between them.

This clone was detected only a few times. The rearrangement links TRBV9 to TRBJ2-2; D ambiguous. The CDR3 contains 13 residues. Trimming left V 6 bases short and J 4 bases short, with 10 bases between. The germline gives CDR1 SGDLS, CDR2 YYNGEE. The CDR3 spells CASMDDLTGELFF. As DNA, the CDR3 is TGTGCCAGCATGGACGATCTCACCGGGGAGCTGTTTTTT.

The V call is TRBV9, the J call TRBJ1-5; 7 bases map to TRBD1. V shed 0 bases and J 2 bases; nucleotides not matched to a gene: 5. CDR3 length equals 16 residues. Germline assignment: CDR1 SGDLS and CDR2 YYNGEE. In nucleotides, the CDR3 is TGTGCCAGCAGCGTAGGGGCAGGGGGGGGCAATCAGCCCCAGCATTTT. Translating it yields CASSVGAGGGNQPQHF.

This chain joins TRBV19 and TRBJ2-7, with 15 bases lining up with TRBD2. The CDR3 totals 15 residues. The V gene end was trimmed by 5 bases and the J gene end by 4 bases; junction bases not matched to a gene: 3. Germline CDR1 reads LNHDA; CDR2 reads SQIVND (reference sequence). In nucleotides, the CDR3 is TGTGCCAGTAGTGCGGGACTAGCGGGAGGATACGAGCAGTACTTC. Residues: CASSAGLAGGYEQYF.